This T cell receptor beta chain was captured by sequencing in a study of PD-L1 blockade in urothelial cancer. Study summary: Atezolizumab (1,200 mg intravenously every 3 weeks) began around 2014 for patients. Timepoints chosen for blood analysis were 3 weeks (second dose) and 6 weeks after treatment start. Blood-derived samples held a median 141,255 T cells.

Sequencing was performed with immunoSEQ multiplex PCR; in TCRdb, only in-frame clones are kept and a portion is missing. Of 70,000 to 75,000 clones listed, around 80% are singletons. The CDR3 has 16 amino acids. CDR1 and CDR2 from the germline V gene are MDHEN and SYDVKM. The trim removed 7 bases at V and 1 base at J, leaving 13 bases unmatched. Between 1 and 8 samples per patient were obtained, pretreatment and on-treatment. This clone was picked up one time. The source material was PBMCs, sampled around atezolizumab (anti-PD-L1) treatment. The chain is built from TRBV28 and TRBJ2-7, with 7 bases identical to TRBD2. The source of this sequence is a man between 65 and 85 years old with urothelial cancer. The CDR3 nucleotides read TGTGCCAGCAACTCAGAGGGAGGGGCGAATTCCTACGAGCAGTACTTC. Protein product: CASNSEGGANSYEQYF.